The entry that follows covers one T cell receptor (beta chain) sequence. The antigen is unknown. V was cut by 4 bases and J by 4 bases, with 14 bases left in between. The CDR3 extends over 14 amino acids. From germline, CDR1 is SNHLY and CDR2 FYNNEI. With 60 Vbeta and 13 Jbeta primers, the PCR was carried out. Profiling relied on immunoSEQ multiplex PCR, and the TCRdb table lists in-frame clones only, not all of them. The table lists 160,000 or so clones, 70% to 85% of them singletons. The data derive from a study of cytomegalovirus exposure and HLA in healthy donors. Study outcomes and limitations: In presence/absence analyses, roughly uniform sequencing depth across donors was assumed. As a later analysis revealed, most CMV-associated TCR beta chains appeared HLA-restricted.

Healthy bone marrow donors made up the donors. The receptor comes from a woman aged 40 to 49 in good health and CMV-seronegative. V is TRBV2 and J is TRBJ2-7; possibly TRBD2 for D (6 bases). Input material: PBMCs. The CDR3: CASSGPGGGYEQYF. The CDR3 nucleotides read TGTGCCAGCAGTGGGCCCGGGGGTGGGTACGAGCAGTACTTC.